This T cell receptor (beta chain) is drawn from a study of blood T cell repertoires in COVID-19. In the study overall: Samples taken during acute and convalescent COVID-19 were collected in the United States, Italy and Spain. From T cells, B-cell-depleted T cells, or PBMCs came the material, which was cDNA or gDNA.

This clone has a single count. The V gene's germline CDR1 is ENHRY and CDR2 SYGVKD. The CDR3 totals 15 residues. The J segment lost 5 bases and the V segment lost 6 bases, leaving 6 bases of the junction unmatched. Under the authors' procedure: Estimated nucleated cell counts came from reference gene primer amplification. Repertoires were generated with immunoSEQ multiplex PCR, while TCRdb's copy carries only in-frame clones and drops some. V, J and clone size derive from that table, while D and trimming were established from the DNA sequence. This table holds around 180,000 clones, over 75% found once.

The sequence was obtained from a human donor with active or convalescent COVID-19. The donor label of this sample is uncertain. The sample taken for sequencing was peripheral blood. The genes are TRBV10-3 and TRBJ2-1, with 11 positions matching TRBD2. The CDR3 bases are TGTGCCATCAGACTAGCGGGAGTGGACCACAATGAGCAGTTCTTC. This translates into CAIRLAGVDHNEQFF.